The rows below give T cell receptor beta chains drawn from one sample of a study of blood T cell repertoires in COVID-19. The repertoire was sequenced with immunoSEQ multiplex PCR; TCRdb's copy has only in-frame clones and lacks some. This table has about 250,000 clones, over 80% appearing once. The source material was peripheral blood. Receptors were obtained from a man aged 35-49 years with acute or convalescent COVID-19. CDR3s include the opening cysteine and the closing phenylalanine or tryptophan. A D gene is named only where the DNA matches it firmly. Clone size is given for some rows only: seen once, a few or many times, or a class if the clone is expanded.

j_gene: TRBJ1-5; abundance: -; d_gene: -; v_gene: TRBV3-1/TRBV3-2; CDR3nt: TGTGCCAGCAGCGGAGGGGACGGTCAGCCCCAGCATTTT; CDR3aa: CASSGGDGQPQHF
j_gene: TRBJ2-1; abundance: -; d_gene: TRBD2; v_gene: TRBV2; CDR3nt: TGTGCCAGCAGTGTAGCGGGAGGGCGGGATGAGCAGTTCTTC; CDR3aa: CASSVAGGRDEQFF
j_gene: TRBJ2-7; abundance: -; d_gene: -; v_gene: TRBV6-5; CDR3nt: TGTGCCAGCAGTAAAAAGGGACAAGAGCCCTACGAGCAGTACTTC; CDR3aa: CASSKKGQEPYEQYF
j_gene: TRBJ2-4; abundance: -; d_gene: TRBD2; v_gene: TRBV29-1; CDR3nt: TGCAGCGTTTGGACTAGCGGGAGAGGTTACGACATTCAGTACTTC; CDR3aa: CSVWTSGRGYDIQYF
j_gene: TRBJ1-1; abundance: -; d_gene: -; v_gene: TRBV12-3/TRBV12-4; CDR3nt: TGTGCCAGCAGTTTATTTGGTCAGGGAGCTTTCTTT; CDR3aa: CASSLFGQGAFF
j_gene: TRBJ1-5; abundance: -; d_gene: -; v_gene: TRBV7-2; CDR3nt: TGTGCCAGCAGCGAGGGTGCAGACGGTCAGCCCCAGCATTTT; CDR3aa: CASSEGADGQPQHF
j_gene: TRBJ1-2; abundance: -; d_gene: -; v_gene: TRBV9; CDR3nt: TGTGCCAGCAGCTTCGGGTTTGGCTACACCTTC; CDR3aa: CASSFGFGYTF
j_gene: TRBJ1-6; abundance: -; d_gene: -; v_gene: TRBV19; CDR3nt: TGTGCCAGTCGTGTGAGCTCCTATAATTCACCCCTCCACTTT; CDR3aa: CASRVSSYNSPLHF
j_gene: TRBJ1-2; abundance: -; d_gene: -; v_gene: TRBV7-9; CDR3nt: TGTGCCAGCAGCGCGACGACAGGCGCTAACTATGGCTACACCTTC; CDR3aa: CASSATTGANYGYTF
j_gene: TRBJ1-2; abundance: -; d_gene: -; v_gene: TRBV20-1; CDR3nt: TGCAGTGCTCTTTTCGGGGGCTACACCTTC; CDR3aa: CSALFGGYTF
j_gene: TRBJ1-4; abundance: -; d_gene: -; v_gene: TRBV29-1; CDR3nt: TGCAGCGTTGCTGCCCAGATAAGTGAAAAACTGTTTTTT; CDR3aa: CSVAAQISEKLFF
j_gene: TRBJ1-4; abundance: once; d_gene: -; v_gene: TRBV19; CDR3nt: TGTGCCAGTAGAGGGGTTGAAAAACTGTTTTTT; CDR3aa: CASRGVEKLFF
j_gene: TRBJ2-3; abundance: -; d_gene: TRBD1; v_gene: TRBV11-3; CDR3nt: TGTGCCAGCAGCCCGGACAGGGGGAGACTTTGGGATACGCAGTATTTT; CDR3aa: CASSPDRGRLWDTQYF
j_gene: TRBJ2-7; abundance: few; d_gene: TRBD2; v_gene: TRBV18; CDR3nt: TGTGCCAGCTCACTTACTAGCGGGAGTCCCCTTACCTACGAGCAGTACTTC; CDR3aa: CASSLTSGSPLTYEQYF
j_gene: TRBJ2-7; abundance: -; d_gene: TRBD1; v_gene: TRBV7-2; CDR3nt: TGTGCCAGCCAGTCAAACAGGGGGCGCCCCTACGAGCAGTACTTC; CDR3aa: CASQSNRGRPYEQYF
j_gene: TRBJ2-2; abundance: -; d_gene: TRBD2; v_gene: TRBV27; CDR3nt: TGTGCCAGCAGTCCCCGGCTAGCGGGAGTAATCGGGGAGCTGTTTTTT; CDR3aa: CASSPRLAGVIGELFF
j_gene: TRBJ1-5; abundance: -; d_gene: -; v_gene: TRBV19; CDR3nt: TGTGCCAGTAGTTCCGGGTGGATACAGCCCCAGCATTTT; CDR3aa: CASSSGWIQPQHF
j_gene: TRBJ1-6; abundance: -; d_gene: -; v_gene: TRBV5-1; CDR3nt: TGCGCCAGCAGCTTGTATGCGGCCGATAATTCACCCCTCCACTTT; CDR3aa: CASSLYAADNSPLHF
j_gene: TRBJ2-5; abundance: -; d_gene: TRBD1; v_gene: TRBV7-9; CDR3nt: TGTGCCAGCAGCCGATGGGACAGGGGACCCCAAGAGACCCAGTACTTC; CDR3aa: CASSRWDRGPQETQYF
j_gene: TRBJ1-2; abundance: -; d_gene: -; v_gene: TRBV9; CDR3nt: TGTGCCAGCAGGAGGGAGTCTGGCTACACCTTC; CDR3aa: CASRRESGYTF
j_gene: TRBJ1-1; abundance: -; d_gene: -; v_gene: TRBV5-1; CDR3nt: TGCGCCAGCAGCTTGAGGAGCGGCCAGAACACTGAAGCTTTCTTT; CDR3aa: CASSLRSGQNTEAFF
j_gene: TRBJ2-5; abundance: few; d_gene: TRBD2; v_gene: TRBV24-1; CDR3nt: TGTGCCACCAGTGCTAGCGGGACAGAGACCCAGTACTTC; CDR3aa: CATSASGTETQYF
j_gene: TRBJ2-3; abundance: -; d_gene: TRBD1; v_gene: TRBV3-1/TRBV3-2; CDR3nt: TGTGCCAGCAGTAGACAGGGCCCAGATACGCAGTATTTT; CDR3aa: CASSRQGPDTQYF
j_gene: TRBJ2-3; abundance: -; d_gene: -; v_gene: TRBV24-1; CDR3nt: TGTGCCACCAGTGATTTGCGTGGCAGGTCAAATAGCACAGATACGCAGTATTTT; CDR3aa: CATSDLRGRSNSTDTQYF
j_gene: TRBJ1-2; abundance: few; d_gene: -; v_gene: TRBV7-2; CDR3nt: TGTGCCAGCAGCTTAGCCGGGGAGGGTGGCTACACCTTC; CDR3aa: CASSLAGEGGYTF
j_gene: TRBJ2-1; abundance: -; d_gene: TRBD2; v_gene: TRBV25-1; CDR3nt: TGTGCCAGCAGAAAATCGGGACTAGCGGGAGTGAACAATGAGCAGTTCTTC; CDR3aa: CASRKSGLAGVNNEQFF
j_gene: TRBJ1-5; abundance: -; d_gene: TRBD1; v_gene: TRBV2; CDR3nt: TGTGCCAGCAGTTCCAGACAGGGAGCTCAGCCCCAGCATTTT; CDR3aa: CASSSRQGAQPQHF
j_gene: TRBJ1-1; abundance: few; d_gene: TRBD1; v_gene: TRBV5-4; CDR3nt: TGTGCCAGCAGCTCCGCCAAGTCCGGGACAGAGAACACTGAAGCTTTCTTT; CDR3aa: CASSSAKSGTENTEAFF
j_gene: TRBJ2-1; abundance: once; d_gene: TRBD2; v_gene: TRBV11-2; CDR3nt: TGTGCCAGCAGCTTAGGGGTTGCGGGAGGCTATGAGCAGTTCTTC; CDR3aa: CASSLGVAGGYEQFF
j_gene: TRBJ1-3; abundance: -; d_gene: -; v_gene: TRBV27; CDR3nt: TGTGCCAGCCGACAGTCCTTCTCTGGAAACACCATATATTTT; CDR3aa: CASRQSFSGNTIYF
j_gene: TRBJ2-7; abundance: -; d_gene: -; v_gene: TRBV30; CDR3nt: TGTGCCTGGAGCCACCCCGGGACTTCCATTAGGGCCTACGAGCAGTACTTC; CDR3aa: CAWSHPGTSIRAYEQYF
j_gene: TRBJ1-4; abundance: few; d_gene: -; v_gene: TRBV6-2/TRBV6-3; CDR3nt: TGTGCCAGCAGCCCGCCCTGGACAGCCGGTGAAAAACTGTTTTTT; CDR3aa: CASSPPWTAGEKLFF
j_gene: TRBJ1-5; abundance: -; d_gene: TRBD1; v_gene: TRBV10-3; CDR3nt: TGTGCCATCAGGGAGGGACAGGGTGTAGATCAGCCCCAGCATTTT; CDR3aa: CAIREGQGVDQPQHF
j_gene: TRBJ2-1; abundance: -; d_gene: TRBD2; v_gene: TRBV19; CDR3nt: TGTGCCAGTAGTCCGGGACTAGCGGGAGTTTATGAGCAGTTCTTC; CDR3aa: CASSPGLAGVYEQFF
j_gene: TRBJ1-1; abundance: -; d_gene: -; v_gene: TRBV18; CDR3nt: TGTGCCAGCTCGTCAGCAGGGTTGAACACTGAAGCTTTCTTT; CDR3aa: CASSSAGLNTEAFF
j_gene: TRBJ2-7; abundance: -; d_gene: TRBD2; v_gene: TRBV6-5; CDR3nt: TGTGCCAGCAGACGTGGACTAGCGGTTACCTACGAGCAGTACTTC; CDR3aa: CASRRGLAVTYEQYF
j_gene: TRBJ2-3; abundance: few; d_gene: -; v_gene: TRBV6-6; CDR3nt: TGTGCCAGCAGTTACCCCTCCCGCGCAGATACGCAGTATTTT; CDR3aa: CASSYPSRADTQYF
j_gene: TRBJ2-1; abundance: -; d_gene: TRBD2; v_gene: TRBV7-9; CDR3nt: TGTGCCAGCAGCTCCTCCGGACTAGCGGGGCGGGGATCCTACAATGAGCAGTTCTTC; CDR3aa: CASSSSGLAGRGSYNEQFF